Listed here are 17 T cell receptor beta chains from one sample, sequenced in a study of low-dose radiotherapy and immunotherapy resistance in tumors. Priming of first-strand cDNA relied on TRAV- and TRBV-specific primers (covering alpha and beta chains). The PCR that amplified TCRs ran for about 20 cycles, relying on a constant-region primer and a V-primer adapter. TCRdb re-derived calls from the reads in MiXCR, one entry per CDR3 protein. The table has tens of thousands of distinct CDR3 sequences, under 25% seen once. Time point meaning: after trial treatment. Treatment noted: LDRT plus nivolumab, ipilimumab, low-dose cyclophosphamide and aspirin (RACIN trial). Sequences were derived from PBMCs, sampled after low-dose radiotherapy plus immunotherapy. All receptors come from a female donor with ovarian cancer.

This clonotype was detected many times. The chain has TRBV19 and TRBJ2-1; D not certain. Trimming cost V 5 bases and J 3 bases, with 11 bases left between them. This CDR3 region has 14 residues. CDR1 and CDR2 from the germline V gene are LNHDA and SQIVND (reference sequence). The CDR3, as DNA: TGTGCCAGTAGTCAGCCCTACAGCTACAATGAGCAGTTCTTC. It codes for CASSQPYSYNEQFF. The whole variable domain, remainder taken from reference TRBV19 and TRBJ2-1, is DGGITQSPKYLFRKEGQNVTLSCEQNLNHDAMYWYRQDPGQGLRLIYYSQIVNDFQKGDIAEGYSVSREKKESFPLTVTSAQKNPTAFYLCASSQPYSYNEQFFGPGTRLTVL.

This clonotype appeared many times. The chain employs TRBV4-3 and TRBJ1-6; D perhaps matches TRBD1 (5 bases). V was cut by 0 bases and J by 1 base, with 10 bases left in between. Per the germline V gene, CDR1 is LGHNA and CDR2 is YSLEER. The CDR3 length is 17 residues. The CDR3 loop reads CASSQETRGSYNSPLHF. CDR3 nucleotide sequence: TGCGCCAGCAGCCAAGAAACAAGGGGTTCCTATAATTCACCCCTCCACTTT.

For this clonotype: A read error may be the cause here, since a much bigger clone is one base away. Because the CDR3 is missing its conserved closing phenylalanine or tryptophan, this is likely a read error. V gene TRBV18 combines with J gene TRBJ1-3; the D is unclear. The V end was cut by 5 bases, the J end by 4 bases, with 12 bases between. There are 14 residues in the CDR3. Germline V gene data show CDR1 as KGHSH and CDR2 as LQKENI. The CDR3 protein is CASSAGKSGNTIYV. The CDR3 DNA follows: TGTGCCAGCTCAGCGGGGAAATCCGGAAACACCATATATGTT.

This clonotype showed up many times. The chain uses TRBV5-6 and TRBJ2-3, with D tentatively TRBD2 (5 bases). CDR1 and CDR2 (germline): SGHDT, YYEEEE. V gave up 2 bases and J gave up 2 bases, with 9 bases separating them. CDR3 length: 14 amino acids. Written as DNA, the CDR3 is TGTGCCAGCAGCTTTCAGGAGGCCACAGATACGCAGTATTTT. This codes for CASSFQEATDTQYF.

The chain joins TRBV18 to TRBJ2-1; no clear D gene. V dropped 3 bases and J dropped 6 bases, with 6 bases sitting between them. The germline CDR1 and CDR2 sequences are KGHSH and LQKENI. This CDR3 contains 12 residues. The CDR3 region is CASSPDPNEQFF. The CDR3 coding sequence is TGTGCCAGCTCACCTGACCCCAATGAGCAGTTCTTC. Full variable domain (outside the CDR3, taken from reference TRBV18 and TRBJ2-1): NAGVMQNPRHLVRRRGQEARLRCSPMKGHSHVYWYRQLPEEGLKFMVYLQKENIIDESGMPKERFSAEFPKEGPSILRIQQVVRGDSAAYFCASSPDPNEQFFGPGTRLTVL.

This clonotype was recorded many times. V is TRBV4-1 and J is TRBJ1-1, with D possibly being TRBD1 (5 bases). Germline assignment: CDR1 MGHRA and CDR2 YSYEKL. This CDR3 has 13 residues. Trimming left V 5 bases short and J 1 base short, with 8 bases between. CDR3 bases: TGCGCCAGCAGCGACGACAGGAACACTGAAGCTTTCTTT. Translated, it gives CASSDDRNTEAFF.

This clonotype was counted ten times or more. This rearrangement joins TRBV9 to TRBJ2-3; D is perhaps TRBD2 (6 bases). V lost 0 bases and J lost 0, with 8 bases in between. The CDR3 length is 15 residues. Germline CDR1 SGDLS, CDR2 YYNGEE. The CDR3 sequence: CASSVGLASTDTQYF. As DNA, the CDR3 is TGTGCCAGCAGCGTAGGGCTAGCGAGCACAGATACGCAGTATTTT. Combining the CDR3 with reference TRBV9 and TRBJ2-3 gives the whole variable domain DSGVTQTPKHLITATGQRVTLRCSPRSGDLSVYWYQQSLDQGLQFLIQYYNGEERAKGNILERFSAQQFPDLHSELNLSSLELGDSALYFCASSVGLASTDTQYFGPGTRLTVL.

This clonotype was counted many times. The V gene is TRBV7-6, the J gene TRBJ2-3; D remains unclear. V was trimmed by 4 bases and J by 5 bases, leaving 16 bases between them. Germline V gives CDR1 SGHVS, CDR2 FNYEAQ. The CDR3 runs 15 residues. For the CDR3, the DNA is TGTGCCAGCAGCTCGCCCACCGGACGAGGAGATACGCAGTATTTT. As protein: CASSSPTGRGDTQYF.

This clonotype was found many times. V gene TRBV7-2 combines with J gene TRBJ2-5; D unclear. Germline values: CDR1 SGHTA, CDR2 FQGNSA. The CDR3 has 14 amino acids. Between the trimmed V and J ends, which lost 5 bases and 1 base, there was a span of 11 bases. CDR3 sequence (DNA): TGTGCCAGCAGCGGTTCCGGATCCCAAGAGACCCAGTACTTC. Protein sequence: CASSGSGSQETQYF.

Ten or more counts support this clonotype. The chain uses TRBV20-1 and TRBJ2-7; D could derive from TRBD1 or TRBD2 (5 bases each). CDR1 is DFQATT, CDR2 SNEGSKA, per germline (reference sequence). The V end lost 5 bases, the J end lost 1 base, and 15 bases lay between the germline ends. This CDR3 has 14 residues. The CDR3 region has the DNA TGCAGTGCTGCTCAATCGGGGCTATCCTACGAGCAGTACTTC. Encoded protein: CSAAQSGLSYEQYF.

A few counts support this clonotype. The chain recombines TRBV5-1 with TRBJ1-1, with 9 nucleotides matching TRBD1. The CDR3 length is 14 residues. The V and J ends lost 2 bases and 4 bases, in that order; junction bases with no gene match: 3. Looked up from germline, CDR1 is SGHRS and CDR2 is YFSETQ. CDR3 loop: CASSFDRGGTEAFF. The CDR3, as DNA: TGCGCCAGCAGCTTTGACAGGGGGGGCACTGAAGCTTTCTTT.

This rearrangement joins TRBV11-2 to TRBJ2-7, with 7 nucleotides matching TRBD1. Germline V gives CDR1 SGHAT, CDR2 FQNNGV. Trimming took 8 bases from V and 0 from J; bases not matched to a gene: 10. The CDR3 consists of 15 residues. DNA of the CDR3: TGTGCCAGCTCTTCAGGGACAGCGAGCTCCTACGAGCAGTACTTC. Translated: CASSSGTASSYEQYF.

The rearrangement uses TRBV6-5 and TRBJ2-1; D not certain. From germline, CDR1 is MNHEY and CDR2 SVGAGI. The CDR3 totals 12 residues. Between the trimmed V and J ends, which lost 0 bases and 7 bases, there was a span of 4 bases. The CDR3 DNA sequence: TGTGCCAGCAGTTACTCGGGGAATGAGCAGTTCTTC. It codes for CASSYSGNEQFF.

This clonotype was counted a single time. This chain uses TRBV12-5 with TRBJ1-1; D is possibly TRBD1 (6 bases). V lost 9 bases and J lost 0, with 11 bases in between. The CDR3 runs 13 residues. Germline V gene data show CDR1 as LGHNT and CDR2 as FRNRAP. CDR3 residues: CASAGEMNTEAFF. Here the CDR3 DNA reads TGTGCTAGCGCAGGGGAAATGAACACTGAAGCTTTCTTT.

This clonotype was seen repeatedly, ten times or more. The chain uses TRBV7-9 and TRBJ2-1, with a possible D match to TRBD1 (6 bases). The length of the CDR3 is 15 residues. The V gene's germline CDR1 is SEHNR and CDR2 FQNEAQ (reference sequence). V lost 5 bases to trimming and J lost 0 bases, with 11 bases between them. For the CDR3, the DNA is TGTGCCAGCAGCCCGACAGGCTACTCCTACAATGAGCAGTTCTTC. Translated: CASSPTGYSYNEQFF.

This clonotype has a count of ten or more. The chain joins TRBV4-1 to TRBJ1-1; possible D gene TRBD1, 6 bases. This CDR3 has 14 amino acids. Trimming took 1 base from V and 6 from J, leaving 12 bases between them. The germline V gene encodes CDR1 MGHRA and CDR2 YSYEKL. CDR3 DNA sequence: TGCGCCAGCAGCCAAGTCCCGGGGGGCGCTGAAGCTTTCTTT. Its translation is CASSQVPGGAEAFF.

This clonotype came up a few times. This probably arose from a read error, given a far larger clone one base away. The chain links TRBV15 to TRBJ2-1; 11 nucleotides align to TRBD2. V dropped 5 bases and J dropped 6; count of bases not matched to a gene: 3. Germline CDR1 is LNHNV and CDR2 is YYDKDF (reference sequence). The CDR3 runs 14 residues. CDR3 in amino acids: CATSATSGANEQFF. In DNA form, the CDR3 reads TGTGCCACCAGCGCGACTAGCGGGGCCAATGAGCAGTTCTTC. Supplemented by reference TRBV15 and TRBJ2-1, the full variable domain reads DAMVIQNPRYQVTQFGKPVTLSCSQTLNHNVMYWYQQKSSQAPKLLFHYYDKDFNNEADTPDNFQSRRPNTSFCFLDIRSPGLGDTAMYLCATSATSGANEQFFGPGTRLTVL.